A selection of T cell receptor beta chains follows, all from one sample in a study of blood T cells in healthy people across ages. TCRdb ran MiXCR on the 5' RACE reads and lists one entry per CDR3 protein. Of more than 650,000 distinct CDR3 sequences in the sample, about 20% are singletons; the top ten hold around 21%. The specimen was blood. The receptors originated from a man between 65 and 85 years old in good health. Both conserved end residues are part of each CDR3. Fields, in order: clone size, V gene, J gene, D gene, CDR3 protein, CDR3 DNA. The D gene is left open where the match is weak. Size tells how often a clone was seen (once, few, many) or the class of an expanded clone, and some rows leave it out.

abundance: NA
v_gene: TRBV9
j_gene: TRBJ1-2
d_gene: TRBD1
CDR3aa: CASSAPVGQGYGYTF
CDR3nt: TGTGCCAGCAGCGCCCCCGTAGGACAGGGGTATGGCTACACCTTC

abundance: NA
v_gene: TRBV19
j_gene: TRBJ1-4
d_gene: TRBD1
CDR3aa: CASSIPGTEEKLFF
CDR3nt: TGTGCCAGTAGTATCCCCGGGACAGAAGAAAAACTGTTTTTT

abundance: NA
v_gene: TRBV29-1
j_gene: TRBJ2-3
d_gene: NA
CDR3aa: CSVQGGSDTQYF
CDR3nt: TGCAGCGTCCAAGGGGGGTCAGATACGCAGTATTTT

abundance: few
v_gene: TRBV20-1
j_gene: TRBJ1-4
d_gene: TRBD1
CDR3aa: CSARPHRGSNEKLFF
CDR3nt: TGCAGTGCTAGACCCCACAGGGGGTCTAATGAAAAACTGTTTTTT

abundance: NA
v_gene: TRBV3-1
j_gene: TRBJ2-2
d_gene: NA
CDR3aa: CASRFYRDVGELFF
CDR3nt: TGTGCCAGCAGGTTCTACAGGGATGTCGGGGAGCTGTTTTTT

abundance: NA
v_gene: TRBV3-1
j_gene: TRBJ2-5
d_gene: NA
CDR3aa: CASSRWNQETQYF
CDR3nt: TGTGCCAGCAGCCGATGGAACCAAGAGACCCAGTACTTC

abundance: NA
v_gene: TRBV24-1
j_gene: TRBJ2-1
d_gene: TRBD2
CDR3aa: CATSDQTSGRIFF
CDR3nt: TGTGCCACCAGTGACCAAACTAGCGGGAGGATCTTCTTC

abundance: NA
v_gene: TRBV7-2
j_gene: TRBJ2-1
d_gene: TRBD2
CDR3aa: CASSPAGLATNEQFF
CDR3nt: TGTGCCAGCAGCCCAGCGGGACTAGCGACCAATGAGCAGTTCTTC

abundance: NA
v_gene: TRBV24-1
j_gene: TRBJ1-2
d_gene: TRBD1
CDR3aa: CATSTGTGSGYTF
CDR3nt: TGTGCCACCAGCACCGGGACAGGGTCTGGCTACACCTTC

abundance: NA
v_gene: TRBV5-6
j_gene: TRBJ1-4
d_gene: NA
CDR3aa: CASSSAGGAWGEKLFF
CDR3nt: TGTGCCAGCAGCTCAGCCGGGGGAGCTTGGGGTGAAAAACTGTTTTTT

abundance: few
v_gene: TRBV20-1
j_gene: TRBJ2-3
d_gene: NA
CDR3aa: CSASMAGADTQYF
CDR3nt: TGCAGTGCTAGTATGGCAGGGGCAGATACGCAGTATTTT

abundance: NA
v_gene: TRBV10-3
j_gene: TRBJ2-1
d_gene: NA
CDR3aa: CAIGEEGPSYNEQFF
CDR3nt: TGTGCCATCGGTGAGGAAGGTCCCTCCTACAATGAGCAGTTCTTC

abundance: NA
v_gene: TRBV15
j_gene: TRBJ1-4
d_gene: NA
CDR3aa: CATKGEPSTNEKLFF
CDR3nt: TGTGCCACCAAGGGGGAGCCTTCAACTAATGAAAAACTGTTTTTT

abundance: few
v_gene: TRBV10-3
j_gene: TRBJ1-4
d_gene: TRBD1
CDR3aa: CAISDRTGGKNEKLFF
CDR3nt: TGTGCCATCAGTGACAGGACAGGGGGAAAAAATGAAAAACTGTTTTTT

abundance: NA
v_gene: TRBV29-1
j_gene: TRBJ2-5
d_gene: TRBD1
CDR3aa: CSVGVSGGWETQYF
CDR3nt: TGCAGCGTTGGGGTTTCAGGGGGCTGGGAGACCCAGTACTTC

abundance: NA
v_gene: TRBV7-6
j_gene: TRBJ1-2
d_gene: NA
CDR3aa: CASSLSADKNYGYTF
CDR3nt: TGTGCCAGCAGCTTATCCGCCGACAAGAACTATGGCTACACCTTC

abundance: NA
v_gene: TRBV20-1
j_gene: TRBJ1-1
d_gene: NA
CDR3aa: CSATPFPNTEAFF
CDR3nt: TGCAGTGCTACCCCGTTTCCAAACACTGAAGCTTTCTTT

abundance: many
v_gene: TRBV24-1
j_gene: TRBJ2-5
d_gene: NA
CDR3aa: CATSGSGKETQYF
CDR3nt: TGTGCCACCAGTGGGTCAGGGAAAGAGACCCAGTACTTC

abundance: few
v_gene: TRBV20-1
j_gene: TRBJ1-2
d_gene: NA
CDR3aa: CSARPGRGYEGYTF
CDR3nt: TGCAGTGCTAGGCCCGGACGGGGCTATGAAGGCTACACCTTC

abundance: NA
v_gene: TRBV5-1
j_gene: TRBJ2-5
d_gene: NA
CDR3aa: CASSLVGYEQHF
CDR3nt: TGCGCCAGCAGCTTGGTTGGTTACGAGCAGCACTTC

abundance: few
v_gene: TRBV20-1
j_gene: TRBJ2-3
d_gene: TRBD2
CDR3aa: CSAPSGVTDTQYF
CDR3nt: TGCAGTGCTCCTAGCGGGGTCACAGATACGCAGTATTTT

abundance: few
v_gene: TRBV5-8
j_gene: TRBJ2-1
d_gene: NA
CDR3aa: CASSEMTSGAQSFF
CDR3nt: TGTGCCAGCAGCGAGATGACTAGTGGGGCTCAGTCGTTCTTC

abundance: NA
v_gene: TRBV10-1
j_gene: TRBJ2-7
d_gene: NA
CDR3aa: CASSRDIHEQYF
CDR3nt: TGCGCCAGCAGCCGGGACATCCACGAGCAGTACTTC

abundance: few
v_gene: TRBV10-3
j_gene: TRBJ1-6
d_gene: NA
CDR3aa: CAIRGAYNSPLHF
CDR3nt: TGTGCCATTCGGGGCGCTTATAATTCACCCCTCCACTTT

abundance: few
v_gene: TRBV5-1
j_gene: TRBJ2-4
d_gene: TRBD1
CDR3aa: CASSLAKGQGAAKNIQYF
CDR3nt: TGCGCCAGCAGCTTGGCCAAGGGGCAGGGGGCTGCCAAAAACATTCAGTACTTC

abundance: many
v_gene: TRBV25-1
j_gene: TRBJ1-2
d_gene: NA
CDR3aa: CASQGYYGYTF
CDR3nt: TGTGCCAGCCAGGGGTACTATGGCTACACCTTC

abundance: few
v_gene: TRBV4-3
j_gene: TRBJ2-4
d_gene: NA
CDR3aa: CASSPPRPTNIQYF
CDR3nt: TGCGCCAGCAGCCCCCCGAGACCTACAAACATTCAGTACTTC

abundance: NA
v_gene: TRBV6-6
j_gene: TRBJ1-2
d_gene: TRBD1
CDR3aa: CASSYSRGQGDGYTF
CDR3nt: TGTGCCAGCAGTTACTCCCGGGGCCAGGGGGATGGCTACACCTTC

abundance: few
v_gene: TRBV15
j_gene: TRBJ1-4
d_gene: NA
CDR3aa: CAATGGTNEKLFF
CDR3nt: TGTGCCGCTACGGGGGGTACTAATGAAAAACTGTTTTTT

abundance: few
v_gene: TRBV20-1
j_gene: TRBJ1-1
d_gene: NA
CDR3aa: CSARDRRQGEGFF
CDR3nt: TGCAGTGCTAGAGATCGTAGGCAGGGCGAGGGTTTCTTT

abundance: few
v_gene: TRBV4-3
j_gene: TRBJ2-1
d_gene: TRBD2
CDR3aa: CASSQDRAGGDEQFF
CDR3nt: TGCGCCAGCAGCCAAGATAGGGCGGGAGGAGATGAGCAGTTCTTC

abundance: many
v_gene: TRBV7-9
j_gene: TRBJ1-2
d_gene: TRBD1
CDR3aa: CASTTGAYGYTF
CDR3nt: TGTGCCAGCACAACAGGGGCCTATGGCTACACCTTC

abundance: few
v_gene: TRBV20-1
j_gene: TRBJ2-7
d_gene: NA
CDR3aa: CSARGVRADEQYF
CDR3nt: TGCAGTGCTAGAGGGGTCAGGGCGGACGAGCAGTACTTC

abundance: few
v_gene: TRBV7-9
j_gene: TRBJ1-4
d_gene: NA
CDR3aa: CASSLVPGVNEKLFF
CDR3nt: TGTGCCAGCAGCTTAGTTCCGGGAGTTAATGAAAAACTGTTTTTT

abundance: few
v_gene: TRBV20-1
j_gene: TRBJ2-7
d_gene: TRBD1
CDR3aa: CSAEYRQGTYEQYF
CDR3nt: TGCAGTGCTGAATATCGACAGGGGACCTACGAGCAGTACTTC

abundance: NA
v_gene: TRBV2
j_gene: TRBJ2-5
d_gene: NA
CDR3aa: CASGGRRETQYF
CDR3nt: TGTGCCAGCGGAGGTCGGCGAGAGACCCAGTACTTC

abundance: few
v_gene: TRBV11-2
j_gene: TRBJ2-1
d_gene: TRBD2
CDR3aa: CASSLSGRASNEQFF
CDR3nt: TGTGCCAGCAGCTTAAGCGGGAGGGCCTCCAATGAGCAGTTCTTC

abundance: NA
v_gene: TRBV7-6
j_gene: TRBJ2-1
d_gene: NA
CDR3aa: CASSLQGGFNEQFF
CDR3nt: TGTGCCAGCAGCTTACAGGGGGGATTCAATGAGCAGTTCTTC

abundance: few
v_gene: TRBV5-1
j_gene: TRBJ1-1
d_gene: NA
CDR3aa: CASNLGTEAFF
CDR3nt: TGCGCCAGCAATCTGGGGACTGAAGCTTTCTTT

abundance: NA
v_gene: TRBV3-1
j_gene: TRBJ1-4
d_gene: NA
CDR3aa: CASSQEGQPEANEKLFF
CDR3nt: TGTGCCAGCAGCCAAGAAGGCCAGCCAGAGGCTAATGAAAAACTGTTTTTT

abundance: NA
v_gene: TRBV6-5
j_gene: TRBJ1-5
d_gene: NA
CDR3aa: CASSYSPGPDQPQHF
CDR3nt: TGTGCCAGCAGTTACTCCCCAGGGCCCGATCAGCCCCAGCATTTT